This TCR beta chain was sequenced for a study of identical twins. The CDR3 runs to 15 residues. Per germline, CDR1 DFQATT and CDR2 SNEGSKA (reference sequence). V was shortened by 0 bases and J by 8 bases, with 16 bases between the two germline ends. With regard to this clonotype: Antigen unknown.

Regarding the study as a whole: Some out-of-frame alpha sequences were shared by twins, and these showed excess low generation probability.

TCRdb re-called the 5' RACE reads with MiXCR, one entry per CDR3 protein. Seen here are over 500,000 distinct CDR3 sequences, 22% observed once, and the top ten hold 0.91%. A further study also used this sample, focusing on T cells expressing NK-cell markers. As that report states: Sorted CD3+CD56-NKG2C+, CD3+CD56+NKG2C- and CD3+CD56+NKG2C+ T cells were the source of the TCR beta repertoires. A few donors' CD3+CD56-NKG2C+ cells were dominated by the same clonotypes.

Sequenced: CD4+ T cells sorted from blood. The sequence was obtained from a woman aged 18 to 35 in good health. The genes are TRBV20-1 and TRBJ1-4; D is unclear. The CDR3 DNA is TGCAGTGCTAGAGATGGAGGCCCAGCAAGAGAAAAACTGTTTTTT. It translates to CSARDGGPAREKLFF.